These T cell receptor beta chains were read from a single sample in a study of T cell clones after liver transplantation. This table comes from immunoSEQ multiplex PCR, and its TCRdb copy is limited to in-frame clones, with some not included. The table has about 78,000 clones, under 90% seen once. Specimen: CD4+ T cells from blood, collected before liver transplant. The receptors stem from a human donor who received a liver transplant. Both conserved end residues are part of each CDR3. A D gene is named only where the DNA matches it firmly. For some rows the clone size is stated as once, few or many, or as a class when expanded; others skip it.

>TRBJ2-2|TRBD1|once|TRBV10-2
TGCGCCAGCAGGCCCTCGACAGGGAGTTTTGTAACCGGGGAGCTGTTTTTT
CASRPSTGSFVTGELFF
>TRBJ2-3|.|.|TRBV27
TGTGCCAGCAGTTTATTTGCACAGGAGCCCACAGATACGCAGTATTTT
CASSLFAQEPTDTQYF
>TRBJ2-1|.|.|TRBV5-8
TGTGCCAGCAGCTTAACAGTGACCCGTAGGAATGAGCAGTTCTTC
CASSLTVTRRNEQFF
>TRBJ2-1|TRBD2|.|TRBV10-2
TGCGCCAGCAGCCGGGGACTAGCCTATGAGCAGTTCTTC
CASSRGLAYEQFF
>TRBJ2-4|.|.|TRBV14
TGTGCCAGCAGCCAGCCGTCGCAGGGAAACATTCAGTACTTC
CASSQPSQGNIQYF
>TRBJ2-7|TRBD2|.|TRBV5-4
TGTGCCAGCAGCTTCAGGACCGGGACTAGCGGGAGATACGAGCAGTACTTC
CASSFRTGTSGRYEQYF
>TRBJ2-6|.|.|TRBV18
TGTGCCAGCTCACCACGGACCCCTGGGGCCAACGTCCTGACTTTC
CASSPRTPGANVLTF
>TRBJ2-5|TRBD2|.|TRBV15
TGTGCCACCGAGCGGGGGTACCAAGAGACCCAGTACTTC
CATERGYQETQYF
>TRBJ1-5|.|.|TRBV27
TGTGCCAGCAGTCCTCGGGGCAGGGGAAGGAATCAGCCCCAGCATTTT
CASSPRGRGRNQPQHF
>TRBJ2-1|TRBD2|.|TRBV7-8
TGTGCCAGCAGCCCACGACGGCGGGAGGCCCCTGAGCAGTTCTTC
CASSPRRREAPEQFF
>TRBJ1-1|TRBD1|.|TRBV5-1
TGCGCCAGCAGCATACAGGGGGTTATGAACACTGAAGCTTTCTTT
CASSIQGVMNTEAFF
>TRBJ1-1|TRBD1|few|TRBV10-3
TGTGCCATCAGTCAGGGGGCGGCAGCTTTCTTT
CAISQGAAAFF
>TRBJ2-7|TRBD2|.|TRBV7-2
TGTGCCAGCAGCCAACGCCCTGGGACTATCTACGAGCAGTACTTC
CASSQRPGTIYEQYF
>TRBJ2-7|TRBD1|.|TRBV28
TGTGCCAGCAGTTCCTGGGACAGACAAGGGTACGAGCAGTACTTC
CASSSWDRQGYEQYF
>TRBJ2-2|TRBD2|.|TRBV6-1
TGTGCCAGCAGTGAACGTGTAGCGGGAGGGGGGGAGCTGTTTTTT
CASSERVAGGGELFF
>TRBJ2-2|TRBD1|.|TRBV5-1
TGCGCCAGCAGCTGGGGACAGGGGAACACCGGGGAGCTGTTTTTT
CASSWGQGNTGELFF
>TRBJ2-5|TRBD2|.|TRBV28
TGTGCCAGCAGTCTTGCCGGGACTAGCGGTGGGACCCAGTACTTC
CASSLAGTSGGTQYF
>TRBJ2-7|.|.|TRBV6-5
TGTGCCAGCAGTCGGACGGCAAGCTCCTACGAGCAGTACTTC
CASSRTASSYEQYF
>TRBJ2-3|TRBD2|.|TRBV28
TGTGCCAGCAGTTTGCGGTCGACTAGCGGGGGGATGGGCGATACGCAGTATTTT
CASSLRSTSGGMGDTQYF
>TRBJ1-3|.|.|TRBV28
TGTGCCAGCAGTACACCCCGGGGAGGCTCTGGAAACACCATATATTTT
CASSTPRGGSGNTIYF
>TRBJ1-2|.|.|TRBV5-1
TGCGCCAGCAGCCAGGACCTATCCCGGGCTAACTATGGCTACACCTTC
CASSQDLSRANYGYTF
>TRBJ1-5|.|.|TRBV28
TGTGCCAGCAGTCCCTATGGGCAGCCCCAGCATTTT
CASSPYGQPQHF
>TRBJ2-7|.|.|TRBV5-6
TGTGCCAGCAGCATGAGGGTTAGAGGCGAGCAGTACTTC
CASSMRVRGEQYF
>TRBJ2-5|.|.|TRBV5-1
TGCGCCAGCAGCCAGGGTCAAGCCCTGTACCAAGAGACCCAGTACTTC
CASSQGQALYQETQYF
>TRBJ1-1|TRBD1|.|TRBV19
TGTGCCAGTAGTATCTTGGACAGGGAGACTGAAGCTTTCTTT
CASSILDRETEAFF